The 7 T cell receptor beta chains given below trace back to one sample, sequenced in a study of shared clonotypes between healthy human individuals. Sequencing was performed with immunoSEQ multiplex PCR; in TCRdb, only in-frame clones are kept and a portion is missing. The table lists hundreds of thousands of clones, 75% to 85% of them singletons. The sample was PBMCs. Receptors were obtained from a woman between 40 and 55 years old in good health. Some clones in this sample may be carry-over from other donors' samples.

This clone was seen many times. V usage is TRBV7-9 and J usage is TRBJ1-1, with 8 bases aligning to TRBD1. V lost 5 bases and J lost 0; bases outside the gene matches: 5. The germline V gene encodes CDR1 SEHNR and CDR2 FQNEAQ (reference sequence). The CDR3 is made up of 15 amino acids. CDR3 in DNA: TGTGCCAGCAGCCCGGACAGGGTCATGAACACTGAAGCTTTCTTT. It codes for CASSPDRVMNTEAFF.

For this clone: This specimen includes other DNA sequences encoding the same CDR3. The genes are TRBV5-1 and TRBJ2-3; 13 nucleotides match TRBD2. The CDR3 length is 16 residues. Germline V gene sequence: CDR1 SGHRS, CDR2 YFSETQ. The V and J ends lost 4 bases and 4 bases, in that order; junction bases with no gene match: 6. CDR3 amino acids: CASSPRTSGSADTQYF. The CDR3 DNA reads as TGCGCCAGCAGCCCTCGGACTAGCGGGAGTGCAGATACGCAGTATTTT.

V usage is TRBV7-3 and J usage is TRBJ2-7; a weak D match, TRBD1 (7 bases). The CDR3 loop spans 13 amino acids. Germline V gives CDR1 SGHTA, CDR2 FQGTGA. The V end was cut by 6 bases, the J end by 4 bases, with 13 bases between. In DNA, the CDR3 is TGTGCCAGCAGTTCCTCAGGGGGGTACGAGCAGTACTTC. Amino acids: CASSSSGGYEQYF.

The rearrangement uses TRBV7-9 and TRBJ2-7; D is possibly TRBD2 (5 bases). V lost 5 bases and J 3 bases, leaving 11 bases between the germline ends. The CDR3 contains 13 residues. From germline, CDR1 is SEHNR and CDR2 FQNEAQ (reference sequence). CDR3 DNA: TGTGCCAGCAGCCCAAGAGACTACTACGAGCAGTACTTC. Protein sequence: CASSPRDYYEQYF.

The CDR3 reads CASSFGGKRGQYF. Here the CDR3 DNA reads TGTGCCAGCAGTTTCGGTGGGAAGAGGGGGCAGTACTTC. This sequence joins TRBV27 and TRBJ2-7, with D perhaps matching TRBD1 or TRBD2 (5 bases each). The germline gives CDR1 MNHEY, CDR2 SMNVEV (reference sequence). This CDR3 spans 13 amino acids. With 3 bases removed from V and 9 bases from J, the gap between germline ends came to 15 bases.

The CDR3, as DNA: TGTGCCAGCAGCTTAGGGCCGAGGGGGGGATTGTACGAGCAGTACTTC. As protein: CASSLGPRGGLYEQYF. This chain links TRBV7-2 with TRBJ2-7; possibly TRBD2 for D (7 bases). V was trimmed by 1 base and J by 4 bases, leaving 17 bases between them. CDR3 size: 16 residues. CDR1 is SGHTA, CDR2 FQGNSA, per germline.

The CDR3 is CASSHVGGADEQYF. CDR3 in DNA: TGTGCCAGCAGCCACGTCGGAGGGGCGGACGAGCAGTACTTC. The rearrangement joins TRBV5-4 to TRBJ2-7, with D possibly matching TRBD2 (6 bases). Germline loops: CDR1 SGHNT, CDR2 YYREEE (reference sequence). Trimming took 4 bases from V and 5 from J, leaving 16 bases between them. CDR3 length: 14 amino acids.